This T cell receptor (beta chain) was captured by sequencing in a study of blood T cells in healthy people across ages. Germline-derived CDR1 and CDR2 are MNHEY and SVGAGI. V dropped 10 bases and J dropped 6; count of bases not matched to a gene: 7. The CDR3 is 14 amino acids. The use of a sample-barcoded 5' primer and a J-beta primer mix characterized a second PCR of roughly 6 to 11 cycles. MiXCR, applied by TCRdb to the 5' RACE reads, yields one record per CDR3 protein. The sample carries some 920,000 distinct CDR3 sequences, roughly half recorded once. General study findings and limits: Those diversity estimates obtained from one million T cells were thought to be underestimates.

This clonotype has just a few counts. Its antigen is undetermined. The individuals who served as donors were healthy Caucasians living in Russia, aged roughly 6 to 95. Peripheral blood samples of 9 to 10 milliliters were drawn from each donor. Sequencing input: blood. The chain recombines TRBV6-5 with TRBJ2-3, with 13 bases matching TRBD2. The TCR comes from a woman aged 55-70 years in good health. As DNA, the CDR3 is TGTGCCACCCGGACTAGCGGGAGTTCCGATACGCAGTATTTT. Residues: CATRTSGSSDTQYF.